The 14 T cell receptor beta chains below were found in one sample sequenced in a study of blood T cell repertoires in COVID-19. Sequenced by immunoSEQ multiplex PCR; TCRdb stores in-frame clones only, minus some. The profile covers 340,000 or so clones, with 86% appearing a single time and around 4.5% taken by the ten largest. The sample taken for sequencing was PBMCs or T cells enriched from blood (not recorded which). Receptors were obtained from a woman aged 40 to 50 with acute COVID-19.

V is TRBV7-9 and J is TRBJ2-1; D remains unclear. The CDR3 contains 12 residues. The germline V gene encodes CDR1 SEHNR and CDR2 FQNEAQ (reference sequence). V lost 1 base and J 10 bases, leaving 8 bases between the germline ends. The CDR3 DNA reads as TGTGCCAGCAGCTTAGAACATCTGGAGCAGTTCTTC. It is translated as CASSLEHLEQFF. Filled out from reference TRBV7-9 and TRBJ2-1, the complete variable domain reads DTGVSQNPRHKITKRGQNVTFRCDPISEHNRLYWYRQTLGQGPEFLTYFQNEAQLEKSRLLSDRFSAERPKGSFSTLEIQRTEQGDSAMYLCASSLEHLEQFFGPGTRLTVL.

V usage is TRBV27 and J usage is TRBJ2-5; the D gene is possibly TRBD2 (5 bases). The CDR3 spans 15 residues. V was trimmed by 3 bases and J by 1 base, leaving 12 bases between them. Per the germline V gene, CDR1 is MNHEY and CDR2 is SMNVEV (reference sequence). This CDR3 reads CASSLNLASQETQYF. DNA of the CDR3: TGTGCCAGCAGTTTGAACCTAGCCTCCCAAGAGACCCAGTACTTC.

This chain connects TRBV6-6 to TRBJ1-3, with D tentatively TRBD1 (6 bases). The CDR3 sequence is 16 residues long. Trimming removed 5 bases from V and 4 bases from J, with 18 bases in between. CDR1 MNHNY and CDR2 SVGAGI come from the germline V gene (reference sequence). This CDR3 reads CASSATRERGGNTIYF. The CDR3 region has the DNA TGTGCCAGCAGTGCCACCAGGGAAAGGGGGGGAAACACCATATATTTT.

The V call is TRBV9, the J call TRBJ2-2; D gene unclear. This CDR3 region has 13 residues. With 4 bases removed from V and 6 bases from J, the gap between germline ends came to 10 bases. Per germline, CDR1 SGDLS and CDR2 YYNGEE. In nucleotides, the CDR3 is TGTGCCAGCAGCCCCCGTGTGTCCGGGGAGCTGTTTTTT. It codes for CASSPRVSGELFF.

The chain combines TRBV2 with TRBJ1-6, with 10 bases fitting TRBD1. The CDR3 length is 16 residues. V gave up 5 bases and J gave up 5 bases; unmatched junction bases: 6. Looked up from germline, CDR1 is SNHLY and CDR2 is FYNNEI. The CDR3 DNA follows: TGTGCCAGCAGTCGGGACAGGGGATCCAATAATTCACCCCTCCACTTT. Translating it yields CASSRDRGSNNSPLHF.

The J gene is TRBJ1-4, the V gene TRBV7-6; TRBD1 matches at 7 bases. Germline CDR1 reads SGHVS; CDR2 reads FNYEAQ. Unmatched junction bases numbered 11, after V lost 5 bases and J lost 5 bases. The length of the CDR3 is 16 residues. CDR3 sequence (DNA): TGTGCCAGCAGCCCACGTGGGGGACAGTTAAATGAAAAACTGTTTTTT. Protein sequence: CASSPRGGQLNEKLFF.

The chain couples TRBV16 to TRBJ1-1, with a weak D call TRBD1 (6 bases). V lost 4 bases and J lost 3, with 15 bases in between. The germline V gene encodes CDR1 KGHSY and CDR2 FQNENV. There are 15 residues in the CDR3. The CDR3 sequence: CASSRTAMGDTEAFF. CDR3 DNA sequence: TGTGCCAGCAGCCGGACAGCCATGGGGGACACTGAAGCTTTCTTT. Complete variable domain (other parts from reference TRBV16 and TRBJ1-1): GEEVAQTPKHLVRGEGQKAKLYCAPIKGHSYVFWYQQVLKNEFKFLISFQNENVFDETGMPKERFSAKCLPNSPCSLEIQATKLEDSAVYFCASSRTAMGDTEAFFGQGTRLTVV.

The chain uses TRBV29-1 and TRBJ1-2; TRBD1 matches at 9 bases. The germline V gene has CDR1 SQVTM and CDR2 ANQGSEA. The CDR3 has 15 amino acids. The trim removed 7 bases at V and 1 base at J, leaving 10 bases unmatched. The CDR3 DNA reads as TGCAGCGCAGCATCCCGGGACAGGGTTAACTATGGCTACACCTTC. It codes for CSAASRDRVNYGYTF.

The chain has TRBV5-6 and TRBJ1-1; a possible D gene is TRBD1 (6 bases). CDR1 SGHDT and CDR2 YYEEEE come from the germline V gene. Deletions cut 4 bases from V and 1 base from J, with 17 bases between. This CDR3 is 16 amino acids long. CDR3 amino acids: CASSPAGAGRNTEAFF. The CDR3 bases are TGTGCCAGCAGCCCCGCGGGGGCAGGAAGGAACACTGAAGCTTTCTTT.

This clone appeared a single time. The CDR3 is CASSHPGQSFNYGYTF. The CDR3 coding sequence is TGCGCCAGCAGCCACCCGGGACAGAGCTTTAACTATGGCTACACCTTC. The gene calls are TRBV4-1 and TRBJ1-2; TRBD1 aligns across 7 bases. After removal of 3 bases from V and 1 base from J, the junction contained 8 bases not matched to a gene. In germline, CDR1 is MGHRA, CDR2 YSYEKL. The CDR3 runs 16 residues.

The chain couples TRBV2 to TRBJ2-3; perhaps TRBD1 as D (6 bases). The germline gives CDR1 SNHLY, CDR2 FYNNEI. Trimming took 8 bases from V and 3 from J, leaving 24 bases between them. This CDR3 is built from 17 residues. As DNA, the CDR3 is TGTGCCAGCGAGCCTAGACCAGGGGATGGTGGGACAGATACGCAGTATTTT. Translating it yields CASEPRPGDGGTDTQYF.

The V call is TRBV7-2, the J call TRBJ2-7, with 8 nucleotides matching TRBD2. CDR3 length: 14 amino acids. V shed 3 bases and J 4 bases; nucleotides not matched to a gene: 5. CDR1 and CDR2 from the germline V gene are SGHTA and FQGNSA. For the CDR3, the DNA is TGTGCCAGCAGCTTTAGCGGGGACAAGTACGAGCAGTACTTC. It specifies CASSFSGDKYEQYF.

J is TRBJ1-1 and V is TRBV19, with D possibly being TRBD1 (6 bases). The CDR3 is made up of 16 amino acids. V lost 3 bases, J lost 1 base, and 15 bases lay in between. Germline loops: CDR1 LNHDA, CDR2 SQIVND (reference sequence). This CDR3 reads CASSINLSGQNTEAFF. CDR3 DNA: TGTGCCAGTAGTATCAATTTGTCGGGACAGAACACTGAAGCTTTCTTT.

The V gene is TRBV10-3, the J gene TRBJ2-5, with TRBD1 identical over 10 bases. From germline, CDR1 is ENHRY and CDR2 SYGVKD. The CDR3 consists of 13 residues. Trimming cost V 8 bases and J 4 bases; bases outside gene matches: 4. CDR3 sequence: CAIGQGGGETQYF. The CDR3 region has the DNA TGTGCCATCGGACAGGGGGGCGGAGAGACCCAGTACTTC.